Shown below are 11 T cell receptor beta chains from a single sample sequenced in a study of blood T cell repertoires in COVID-19. The table came from immunoSEQ multiplex PCR; TCRdb's copy has only in-frame clones and leaves some out. Seen here are approximately 190,000 clones, 82% observed once, and the top ten hold less than 9.5%. Material for sequencing was peripheral blood. All receptors derive from a woman aged 55-70 years with COVID-19, enrolled during active disease.

This chain uses TRBV7-3 with TRBJ2-2, with no clear D. With 5 bases removed from V and 2 bases from J, the gap between germline ends came to 12 bases. Germline values: CDR1 SGHTA, CDR2 FQGTGA. The length of the CDR3 is 15 residues. The CDR3 region is CASSRGTPNTGELFF. Here the CDR3 DNA reads TGTGCCAGCAGCCGAGGCACTCCAAACACCGGGGAGCTGTTTTTT.

V usage is TRBV3-1 (or the pseudogene TRBV3-2) and J usage is TRBJ2-5, with D unresolved. This CDR3 region has 12 residues. V lost 4 bases, J lost 2 bases, and 5 bases lay in between. Per germline, CDR1 LGHDT and CDR2 YNNKEL (reference sequence). CDR3 sequence reads: CASSPIQETQYF. CDR3 nucleotides: TGTGCCAGCAGCCCCATTCAAGAGACCCAGTACTTC.

This clone was observed once. The chain joins TRBV7-2 to TRBJ2-5; 7 bases are a match to TRBD2. V shed 5 bases, J shed 4 bases, and the junction held 7 bases outside the gene matches. CDR3 length equals 14 residues. Per germline, CDR1 SGHTA and CDR2 FQGNSA. CDR3 sequence reads: CASSQWGGAETQYF. DNA for the CDR3: TGTGCCAGCAGCCAGTGGGGGGGTGCAGAGACCCAGTACTTC.

This sequence joins TRBV18 and TRBJ2-1; 9 bases align to TRBD2. The CDR3 sequence is 17 residues long. Germline assignment: CDR1 KGHSH and CDR2 LQKENI. J lost 1 base, V lost 4 bases, and 8 bases had no gene match. The CDR3 bases are TGTGCCAGCTCACAAATTAGCGGGAGCGCTTCCTACAATGAGCAGTTCTTC. It yields the protein CASSQISGSASYNEQFF.

This chain links TRBV12-3 or TRBV12-4 with TRBJ1-2; D may be TRBD1 (5 bases). CDR3 length equals 12 residues. V lost 3 bases and J lost 4, with 6 bases in between. The CDR3 nucleotides read TGTGCCAGCAGTTTTCAGGGCTATGGCTACACCTTC. As protein: CASSFQGYGYTF.

This clone has a handful of counts. V gene TRBV10-3 combines with J gene TRBJ1-4, with D uncertain. CDR1 is ENHRY and CDR2 is SYGVKD in the germline V gene. The CDR3 loop spans 12 amino acids. V lost 3 bases and J 8 bases, leaving 7 bases between the germline ends. CDR3: CAISDKREKLFF. The CDR3 DNA sequence: TGTGCCATCAGTGATAAGAGGGAAAAACTGTTTTTT.

This chain links TRBV10-3 with TRBJ2-7; 8 positions agree with TRBD1. Germline V gene lookup returns CDR1 ENHRY and CDR2 SYGVKD. The CDR3 is made up of 14 amino acids. Trimming at V came to 2 bases and at J to 6 bases, leaving 6 bases not matched to a gene. The CDR3 sequence: CAISETGGDFEQYF. DNA for the CDR3: TGTGCCATCAGTGAGACAGGGGGAGACTTCGAGCAGTACTTC.

This rearrangement joins TRBV6-5 to TRBJ1-5, with 8 bases lining up with TRBD1. CDR1 is MNHEY and CDR2 is SVGAGI in the germline V gene. The V and J ends lost 6 bases and 1 base, in that order; junction bases with no gene match: 2. The CDR3 spans 14 residues. This CDR3 reads CASSQGASNQPQHF. CDR3 bases: TGTGCCAGCAGCCAGGGGGCGAGCAATCAGCCCCAGCATTTT.

The chain carries TRBV2 and TRBJ1-2; a possible D gene is TRBD1 (6 bases). The CDR3 has 12 amino acids. The germline V and J ends were trimmed by 4 bases and 8 bases, with 11 bases remaining between them. The germline V gene encodes CDR1 SNHLY and CDR2 FYNNEI. The CDR3 DNA is TGTGCCAGCAGTGGGACGCAGGGGGGCTACACCTTC. This translates into CASSGTQGGYTF.

The chain uses TRBV18 and TRBJ2-6; 7 positions agree with TRBD2. The CDR3 consists of 15 residues. Germline V gene data show CDR1 as KGHSH and CDR2 as LQKENI. After removal of 6 bases from V and 3 bases from J, the junction contained 5 bases not matched to a gene. The CDR3 reads CASSPGGVGANVLTF. DNA of the CDR3: TGTGCCAGCTCGCCGGGGGGAGTTGGGGCCAACGTCCTGACTTTC.

This rearrangement joins TRBV7-6 to TRBJ1-5, with 7 nucleotides matching TRBD1. The CDR3 consists of 19 residues. Germline V lookup: CDR1 SGHVS, CDR2 FNYEAQ. Losses at the gene ends were 2 bases for V and 1 base for J; bases not matched to a gene: 14. In DNA form, the CDR3 reads TGTGCCAGCAGCTTATTTCCCAGACAGGGTATAAGGAGCAATCAGCCCCAGCATTTT. Translating gives CASSLFPRQGIRSNQPQHF.